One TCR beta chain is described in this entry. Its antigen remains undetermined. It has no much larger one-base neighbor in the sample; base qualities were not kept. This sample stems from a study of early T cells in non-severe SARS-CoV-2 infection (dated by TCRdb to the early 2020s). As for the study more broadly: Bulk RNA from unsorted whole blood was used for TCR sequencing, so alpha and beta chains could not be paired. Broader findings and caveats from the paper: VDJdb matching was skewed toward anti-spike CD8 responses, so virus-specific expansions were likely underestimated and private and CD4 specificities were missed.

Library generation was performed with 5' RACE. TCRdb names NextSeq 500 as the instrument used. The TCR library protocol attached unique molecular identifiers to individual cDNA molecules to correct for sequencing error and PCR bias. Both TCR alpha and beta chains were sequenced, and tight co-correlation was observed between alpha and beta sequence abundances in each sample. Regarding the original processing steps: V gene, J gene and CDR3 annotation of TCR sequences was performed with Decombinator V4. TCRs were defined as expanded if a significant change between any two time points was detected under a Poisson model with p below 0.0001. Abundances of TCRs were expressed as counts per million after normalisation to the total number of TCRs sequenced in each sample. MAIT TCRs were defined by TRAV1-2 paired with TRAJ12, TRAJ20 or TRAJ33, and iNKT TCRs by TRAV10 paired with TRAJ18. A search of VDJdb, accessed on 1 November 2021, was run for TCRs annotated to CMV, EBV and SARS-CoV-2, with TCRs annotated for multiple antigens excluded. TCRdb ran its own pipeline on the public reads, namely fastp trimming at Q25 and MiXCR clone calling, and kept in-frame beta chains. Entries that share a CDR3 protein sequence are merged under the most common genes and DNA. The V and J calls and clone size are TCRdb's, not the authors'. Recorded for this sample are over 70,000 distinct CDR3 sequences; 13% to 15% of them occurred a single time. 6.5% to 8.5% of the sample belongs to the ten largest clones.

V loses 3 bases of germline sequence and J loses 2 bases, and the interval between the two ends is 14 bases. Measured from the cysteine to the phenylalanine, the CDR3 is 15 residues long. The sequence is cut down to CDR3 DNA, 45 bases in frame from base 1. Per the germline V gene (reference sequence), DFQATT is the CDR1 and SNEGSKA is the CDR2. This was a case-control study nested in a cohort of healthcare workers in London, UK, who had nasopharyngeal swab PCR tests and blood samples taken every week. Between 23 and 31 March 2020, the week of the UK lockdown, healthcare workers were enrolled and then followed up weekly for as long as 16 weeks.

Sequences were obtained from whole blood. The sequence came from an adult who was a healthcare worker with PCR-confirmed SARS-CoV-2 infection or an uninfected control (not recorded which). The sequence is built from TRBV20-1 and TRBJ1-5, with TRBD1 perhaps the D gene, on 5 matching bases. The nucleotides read TGCAGTGCTAGTAGAGGGAGGGGTGGCAATCAGCCCCAGCATTTT. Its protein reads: CSASRGRGGNQPQHF.